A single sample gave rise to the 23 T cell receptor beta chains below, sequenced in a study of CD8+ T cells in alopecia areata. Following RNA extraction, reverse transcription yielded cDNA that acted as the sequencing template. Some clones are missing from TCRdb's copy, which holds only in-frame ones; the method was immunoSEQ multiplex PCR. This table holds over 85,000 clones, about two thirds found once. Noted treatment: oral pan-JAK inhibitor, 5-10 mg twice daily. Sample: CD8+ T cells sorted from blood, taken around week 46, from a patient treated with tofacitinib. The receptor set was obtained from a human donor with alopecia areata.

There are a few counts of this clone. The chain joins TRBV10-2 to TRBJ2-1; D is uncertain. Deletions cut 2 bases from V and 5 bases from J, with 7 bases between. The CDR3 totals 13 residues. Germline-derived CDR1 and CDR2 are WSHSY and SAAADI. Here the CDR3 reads CASSEHWDNEQFF. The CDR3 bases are TGCGCCAGCAGTGAGCATTGGGACAATGAGCAGTTCTTC.

The chain's CDR3 is CASSLSSGNGYTF. CDR3 nucleotides: TGTGCCAGCAGTTTATCGTCGGGAAATGGCTACACCTTC. The rearrangement joins TRBV27 to TRBJ1-2; D ambiguous. Trimming removed 0 bases from V and 6 bases from J, with 8 bases in between. The V gene's germline CDR1 is MNHEY and CDR2 SMNVEV (reference sequence). This CDR3 has 13 amino acids.

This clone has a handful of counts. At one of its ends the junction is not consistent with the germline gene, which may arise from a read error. This CDR3 is CASSESEDTFF. The CDR3 DNA reads as TGTGCCAGCAGTGAATCGGAGGACACCTTCTTC. This chain uses TRBV25-1 with TRBJ1-2, with D perhaps TRBD1 (5 bases). The CDR3 loop spans 11 amino acids. CDR1 and CDR2 (germline): MGHDK, SYGVNS.

The CDR3 is CSAQVETQYF. As DNA, the CDR3 is TGCAGTGCTCAAGTGGAGACCCAGTACTTC. The genes are TRBV20-1 and TRBJ2-5; D uncertain. The length of the CDR3 is 10 residues. Germline CDR1 and CDR2: DFQATT and SNEGSKA (reference sequence). V was trimmed by 5 bases and J by 5 bases, leaving 6 bases between them.

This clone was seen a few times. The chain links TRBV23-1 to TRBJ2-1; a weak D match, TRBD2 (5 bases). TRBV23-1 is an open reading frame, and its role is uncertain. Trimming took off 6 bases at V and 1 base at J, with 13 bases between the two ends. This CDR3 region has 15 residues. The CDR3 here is CASRLRGGSYNEQFF. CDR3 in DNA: TGCGCCAGCAGGTTACGGGGTGGGTCCTACAATGAGCAGTTCTTC.

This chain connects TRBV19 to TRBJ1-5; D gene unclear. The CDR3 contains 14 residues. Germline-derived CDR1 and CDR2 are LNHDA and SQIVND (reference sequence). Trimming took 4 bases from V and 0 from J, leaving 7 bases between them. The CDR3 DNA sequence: TGTGCCAGTAGTAGGGCCTATAGCAATCAGCCCCAGCATTTT. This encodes CASSRAYSNQPQHF.

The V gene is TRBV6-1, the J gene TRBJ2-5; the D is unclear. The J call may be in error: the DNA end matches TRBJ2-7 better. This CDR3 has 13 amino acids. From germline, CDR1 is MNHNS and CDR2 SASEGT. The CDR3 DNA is TGTGCCAGCAGTGAAGGTAAACGCCTCGAGCAGTACTTC. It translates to CASSEGKRLEQYF.

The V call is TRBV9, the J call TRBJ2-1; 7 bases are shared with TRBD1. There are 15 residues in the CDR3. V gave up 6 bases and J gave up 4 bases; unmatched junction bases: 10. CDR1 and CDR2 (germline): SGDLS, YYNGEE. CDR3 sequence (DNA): TGTGCCAGCACCAAAGGGGACAGCGATTACAATGAGCAGTTCTTC. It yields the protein CASTKGDSDYNEQFF.

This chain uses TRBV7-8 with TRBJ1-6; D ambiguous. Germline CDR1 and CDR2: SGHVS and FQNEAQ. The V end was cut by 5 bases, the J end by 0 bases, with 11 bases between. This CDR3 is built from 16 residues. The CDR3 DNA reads TGTGCCAGCAGCAGCGGTAGGAGCTCCTATAATTCACCCCTCCACTTT. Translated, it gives CASSSGRSSYNSPLHF.

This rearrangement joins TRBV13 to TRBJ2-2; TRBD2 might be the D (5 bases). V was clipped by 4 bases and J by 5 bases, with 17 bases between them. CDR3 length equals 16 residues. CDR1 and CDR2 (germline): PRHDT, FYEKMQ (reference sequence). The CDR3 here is CASSSLSGLDTGELFF. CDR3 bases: TGTGCCAGCAGCTCTTTAAGCGGTTTAGATACCGGGGAGCTGTTTTTT.

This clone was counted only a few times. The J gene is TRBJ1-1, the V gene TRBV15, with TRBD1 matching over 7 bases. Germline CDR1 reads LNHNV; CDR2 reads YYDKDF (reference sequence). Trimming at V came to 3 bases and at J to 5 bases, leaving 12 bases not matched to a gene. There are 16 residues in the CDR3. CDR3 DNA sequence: TGTGCCACCAGCAGGCCGTACAGGGGATCTAAGACTGAAGCTTTCTTT. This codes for CATSRPYRGSKTEAFF. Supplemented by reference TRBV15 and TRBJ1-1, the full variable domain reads DAMVIQNPRYQVTQFGKPVTLSCSQTLNHNVMYWYQQKSSQAPKLLFHYYDKDFNNEADTPDNFQSRRPNTSFCFLDIRSPGLGDTAMYLCATSRPYRGSKTEAFFGQGTRLTVV.

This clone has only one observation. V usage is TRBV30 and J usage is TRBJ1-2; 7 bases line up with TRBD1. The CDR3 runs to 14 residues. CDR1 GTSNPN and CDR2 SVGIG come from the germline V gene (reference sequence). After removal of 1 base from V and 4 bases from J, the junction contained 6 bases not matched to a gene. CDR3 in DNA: TGTGCCTGGAGTGAAGGGGGCGAGGGCTATGGCTACACCTTC. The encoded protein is CAWSEGGEGYGYTF. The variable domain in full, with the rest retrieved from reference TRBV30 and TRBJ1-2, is SQTIHQWPATLVQPVGSPLSLECTVEGTSNPNLYWYRQAAGRGLQLLFYSVGIGQISSEVPQNLSASRPQDRQFILSSKKLLLSDSGFYLCAWSEGGEGYGYTFGSGTRLTVV.

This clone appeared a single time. CDR3 region: CSVEDPHSYEQYF. Written as DNA, the CDR3 is TGCAGCGTTGAAGATCCCCACAGCTACGAGCAGTACTTC. V and J are TRBV29-1 and TRBJ2-7; unclear D gene. Trimming shortened V by 0 bases and J by 3 bases, and 9 bases separated the two germline ends. The CDR3 has 13 amino acids. In germline, CDR1 is SQVTM, CDR2 ANQGSEA.

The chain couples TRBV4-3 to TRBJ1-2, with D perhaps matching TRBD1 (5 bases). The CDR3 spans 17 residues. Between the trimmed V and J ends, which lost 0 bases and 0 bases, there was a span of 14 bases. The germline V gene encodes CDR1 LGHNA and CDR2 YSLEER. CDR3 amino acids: CASSQDRAGYTNYGYTF. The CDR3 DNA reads TGCGCCAGCAGCCAAGATCGTGCAGGGTACACTAACTATGGCTACACCTTC.

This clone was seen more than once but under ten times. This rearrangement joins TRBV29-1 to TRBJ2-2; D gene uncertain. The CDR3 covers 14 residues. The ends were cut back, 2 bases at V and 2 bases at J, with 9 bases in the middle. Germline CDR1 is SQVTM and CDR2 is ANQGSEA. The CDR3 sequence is CSVERQSNTGELFF. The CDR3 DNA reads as TGCAGCGTTGAAAGGCAGAGTAACACCGGGGAGCTGTTTTTT.

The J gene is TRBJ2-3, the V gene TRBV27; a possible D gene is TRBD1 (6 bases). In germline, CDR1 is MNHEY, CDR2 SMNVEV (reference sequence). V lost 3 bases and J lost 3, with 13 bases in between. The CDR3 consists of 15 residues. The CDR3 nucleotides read TGTGCCAGCAGTTTTGGGGGCTCGTCTACAGATACGCAGTATTTT. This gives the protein CASSFGGSSTDTQYF.

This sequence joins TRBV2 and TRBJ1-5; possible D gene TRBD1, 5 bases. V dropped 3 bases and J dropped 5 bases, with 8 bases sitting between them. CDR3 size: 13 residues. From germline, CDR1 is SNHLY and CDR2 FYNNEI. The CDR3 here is CASSDQGHQPQHF. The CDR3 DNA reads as TGTGCCAGCAGTGATCAGGGACATCAGCCCCAGCATTTT.

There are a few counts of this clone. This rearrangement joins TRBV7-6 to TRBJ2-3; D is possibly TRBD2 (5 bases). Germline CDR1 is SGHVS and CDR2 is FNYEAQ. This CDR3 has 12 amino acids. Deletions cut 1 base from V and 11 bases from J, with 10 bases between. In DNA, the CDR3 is TGTGCCAGCAGCTTAGAGGCGGGTGTGCAGTATTTT. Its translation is CASSLEAGVQYF.

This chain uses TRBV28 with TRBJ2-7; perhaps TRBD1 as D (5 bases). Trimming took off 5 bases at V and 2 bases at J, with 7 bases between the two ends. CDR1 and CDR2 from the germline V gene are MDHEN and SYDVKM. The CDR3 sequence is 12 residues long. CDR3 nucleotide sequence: TGTGCCAGCAGTAGGACACCCTACGAGCAGTACTTC. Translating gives CASSRTPYEQYF.

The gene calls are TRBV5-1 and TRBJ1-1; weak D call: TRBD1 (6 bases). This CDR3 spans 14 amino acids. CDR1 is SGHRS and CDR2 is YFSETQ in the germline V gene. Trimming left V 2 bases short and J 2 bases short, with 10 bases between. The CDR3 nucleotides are TGCGCCAGCAGCTTAACAGGGTCAAACACTGAAGCTTTCTTT. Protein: CASSLTGSNTEAFF. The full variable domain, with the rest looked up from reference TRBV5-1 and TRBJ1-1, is KAGVTQTPRYLIKTRGQQVTLSCSPISGHRSVSWYQQTPGQGLQFLFEYFSETQRNKGNFPGRFSGRQFSNSRSEMNVSTLELGDSALYLCASSLTGSNTEAFFGQGTRLTVV.

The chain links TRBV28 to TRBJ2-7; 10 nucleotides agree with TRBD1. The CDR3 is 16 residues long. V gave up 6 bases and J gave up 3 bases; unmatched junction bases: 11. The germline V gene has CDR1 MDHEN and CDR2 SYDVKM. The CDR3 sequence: CASRDRGGQGNYEQYF. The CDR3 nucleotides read TGTGCCAGCAGGGACCGGGGGGGACAGGGGAACTACGAGCAGTACTTC.

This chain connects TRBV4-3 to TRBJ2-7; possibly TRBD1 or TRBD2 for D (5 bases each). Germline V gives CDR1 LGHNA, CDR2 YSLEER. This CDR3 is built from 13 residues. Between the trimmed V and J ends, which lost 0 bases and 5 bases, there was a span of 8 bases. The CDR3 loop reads CASSQDGGNEQYF. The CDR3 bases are TGCGCCAGCAGCCAAGATGGGGGTAACGAGCAGTACTTC.

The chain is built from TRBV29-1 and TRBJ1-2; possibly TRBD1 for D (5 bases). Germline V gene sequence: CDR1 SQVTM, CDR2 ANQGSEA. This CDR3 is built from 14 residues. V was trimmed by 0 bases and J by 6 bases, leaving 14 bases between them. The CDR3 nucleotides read TGCAGCGTTGAAGATGACAGAGGGGACCATGGCTACACCTTC. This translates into CSVEDDRGDHGYTF. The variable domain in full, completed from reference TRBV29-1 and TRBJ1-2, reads SAVISQKPSRDICQRGTSLTIQCQVDSQVTMMFWYRQQPGQSLTLIATANQGSEATYESGFVIDKFPISRPNLTFSTLTVSNMSPEDSSIYLCSVEDDRGDHGYTFGSGTRLTVV.